This TCR beta chain comes out of a study of immune characterization of retroperitoneal liposarcoma. In its sample, this clonotype was seen a few times. TCRdb itself ran the PCR reads through MiXCR, one entry per CDR3 protein. The profile covers some 10,000 distinct CDR3 sequences, with around a quarter appearing a single time and 9% to 9.5% taken by the ten largest. This TCR came from a female donor with retroperitoneal liposarcoma. Sequenced: tumor tissue.

CDR3 protein: CASSFSGPNEKLFF. In DNA, the CDR3 is TGTGCCAGCAGCTTTTCCGGCCCTAATGAAAAACTGTTTTTT. V gene TRBV7-2 combines with J gene TRBJ1-4, with D uncertain. The germline gives CDR1 SGHTA, CDR2 FQGNSA. V lost 3 bases, J lost 3 bases, and 8 bases lay in between. This CDR3 is 14 amino acids long.